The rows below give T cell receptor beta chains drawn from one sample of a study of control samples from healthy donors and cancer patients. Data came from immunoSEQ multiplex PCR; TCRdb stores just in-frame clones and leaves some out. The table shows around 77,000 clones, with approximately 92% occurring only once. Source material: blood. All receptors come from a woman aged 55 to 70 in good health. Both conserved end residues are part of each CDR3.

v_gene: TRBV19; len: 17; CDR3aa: CASSAAMTSGGGYEQFF
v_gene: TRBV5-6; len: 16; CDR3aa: CASSLVASSGINEQFF
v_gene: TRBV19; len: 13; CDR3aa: CASRSRGYNEQFF
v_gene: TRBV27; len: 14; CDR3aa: CASSFIGGTGELFF
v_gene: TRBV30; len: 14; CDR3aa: CAWSVSSGKETQYF
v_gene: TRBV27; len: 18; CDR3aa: CASSSDRRSSSGANVLTF
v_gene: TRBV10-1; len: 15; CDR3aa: CASSPQRGNTGELFF
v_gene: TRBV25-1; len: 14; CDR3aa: CASSLEGRGGEQYF
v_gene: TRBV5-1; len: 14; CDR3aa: CASSFGRNTDTQYF
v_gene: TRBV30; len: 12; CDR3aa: CAWKGAGETQYF
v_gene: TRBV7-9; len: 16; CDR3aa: CASSLVDFHGSNEQFF
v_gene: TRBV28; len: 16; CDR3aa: CASKIRDIRINSPLHF
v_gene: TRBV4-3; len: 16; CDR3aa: CASSHSLAGLTGELFF
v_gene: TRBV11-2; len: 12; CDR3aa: CASSLRVVGQFF
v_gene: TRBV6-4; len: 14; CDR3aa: CASSDSGNTGELFF
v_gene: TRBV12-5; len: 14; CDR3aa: CASGLGDRGNGYTF
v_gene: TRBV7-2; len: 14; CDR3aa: CASGVGGAYNEQFF
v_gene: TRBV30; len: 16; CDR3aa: CAWSLRDRVAKNIQYF
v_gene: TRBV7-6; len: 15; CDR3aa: CASSLVGNGANVLTF
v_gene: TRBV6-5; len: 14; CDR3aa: CASSPMGGNYGYTF
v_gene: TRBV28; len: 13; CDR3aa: CASRQGIAQPQHF
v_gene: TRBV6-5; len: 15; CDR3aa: CASTLGQGVSYGYTF
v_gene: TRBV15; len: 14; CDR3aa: CATSRGQGADTQYF
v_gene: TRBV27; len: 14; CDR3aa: CASSPGGGGREQYF
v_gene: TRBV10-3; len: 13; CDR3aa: CAIRKDGNTEAFF
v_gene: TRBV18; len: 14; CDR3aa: CASSPPGDNYEQYF
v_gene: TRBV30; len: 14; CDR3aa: CAWSGTGRPWQQYF
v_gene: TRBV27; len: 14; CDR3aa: CASSLQSSNQPQHF
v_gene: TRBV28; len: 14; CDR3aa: CASSGTPRNQPQHF
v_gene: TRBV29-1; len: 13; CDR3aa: CSVAVTGGNEQFF
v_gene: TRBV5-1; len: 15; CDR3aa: CASSDTGGLGEKLFF
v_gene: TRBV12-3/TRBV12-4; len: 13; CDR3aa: CASSLWGVYEQYF
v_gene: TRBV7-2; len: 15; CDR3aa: CASSSDRASTDTQYF
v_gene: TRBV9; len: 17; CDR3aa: CASSGGTGPRSGNTIYF
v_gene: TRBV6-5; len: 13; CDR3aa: CASSLPPGLQQYF
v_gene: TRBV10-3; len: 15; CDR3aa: CAISEWERGQETQYF
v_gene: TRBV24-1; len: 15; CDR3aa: CATSDPQGGGEKLFF
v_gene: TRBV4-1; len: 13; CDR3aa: CASSQRETDTQYF
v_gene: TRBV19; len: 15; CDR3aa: CASSTTALANYGYTF
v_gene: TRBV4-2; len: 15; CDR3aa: CASSPGQGSNQPQHF
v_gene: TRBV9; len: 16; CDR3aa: CANYRERLSSYNEQFF
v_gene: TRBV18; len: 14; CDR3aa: CASSPPGLGNTIYF
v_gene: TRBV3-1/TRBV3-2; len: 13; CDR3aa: CASSQETVYGYTF
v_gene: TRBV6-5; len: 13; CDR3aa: CAAMKDGRTEAFF
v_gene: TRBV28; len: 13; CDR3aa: CASSLGFGQPQHF
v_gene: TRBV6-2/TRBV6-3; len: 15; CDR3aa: CASSYTGTGTHEQYF
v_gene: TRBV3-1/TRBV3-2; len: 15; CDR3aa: CASSQDQIGGGIQYF
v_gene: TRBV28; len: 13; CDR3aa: CASSPAQVTTYTF
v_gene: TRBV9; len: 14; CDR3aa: CASSEGLVPYEQYF
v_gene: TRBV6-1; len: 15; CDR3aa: CASSEAVTGTLWAFF
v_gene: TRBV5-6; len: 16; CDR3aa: CASSLGTQTSTDTQYF
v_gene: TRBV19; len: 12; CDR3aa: CAKPDGPYGYTF
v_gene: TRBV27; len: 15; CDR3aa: CASSLFGTGNQPQHF
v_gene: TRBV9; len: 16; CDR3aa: CASSVASGLAGDEQFF
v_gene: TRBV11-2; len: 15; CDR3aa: CASSKLTGGNTEAFF
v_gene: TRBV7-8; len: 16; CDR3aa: CASSRGAGASYNEQFF
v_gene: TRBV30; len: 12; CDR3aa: CAWTGINYGYTF
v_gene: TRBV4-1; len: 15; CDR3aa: CASSPWTGANTEAFF
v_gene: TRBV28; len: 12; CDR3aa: CASRGRIQPQHF